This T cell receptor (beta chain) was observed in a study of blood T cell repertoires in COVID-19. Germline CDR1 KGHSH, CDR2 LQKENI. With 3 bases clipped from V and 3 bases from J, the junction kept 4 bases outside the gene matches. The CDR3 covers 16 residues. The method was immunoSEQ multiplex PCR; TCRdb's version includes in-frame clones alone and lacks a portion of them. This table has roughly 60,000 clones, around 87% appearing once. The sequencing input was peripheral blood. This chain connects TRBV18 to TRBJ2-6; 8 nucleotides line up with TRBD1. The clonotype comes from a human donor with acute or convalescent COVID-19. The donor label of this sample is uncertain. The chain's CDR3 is CASSPRGPRGANVLTF. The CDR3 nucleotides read TGTGCCAGCTCACCCAGGGGGCCGCGTGGGGCCAACGTCCTGACTTTC.